The T cell receptor beta chain described here comes from a study of beta chain features in type 1 diabetes. Study findings and constraints: A cDNA-based sequencing approach could over-represent cells with high TCR expression. The naive, central memory and Treg TCRB repertoires of patients appeared to be more similar to one another than those of healthy donors. Significant though moderate, a shortening of TCRB CDR3s appeared in all four CD4+ subsets of Type 1 diabetes patients. When VDJ junctions were examined, type 1 diabetes patients showed fewer insertions and more deletions.

The V end lost 5 bases, the J end lost 4 bases, and 6 bases lay between the germline ends. Germline CDR1 SGHAT, CDR2 FQNNGV. The CDR3 loop spans 11 amino acids. With respect to this clone: Its specificity is unknown.

The study reverse transcribed the entire isolated RNA, so it sequenced expressed TCRB transcripts. Sequencing used immunoSEQ multiplex PCR; TCRdb keeps in-frame clones, though not all of them. The repertoire consists of hundreds of thousands of clones, with about 14% occurring once and the leading ten covering 0.04%. The TCR sequence derives from a man aged 18 to 35 with type 1 diabetes. Sequencing was performed on naive CD4+ T cells from blood. The chain links TRBV11-2 to TRBJ2-7; D call uncertain. The CDR3 region is CASSQRYEQYF. CDR3 sequence (DNA): TGTGCCAGCAGCCAGAGATACGAGCAGTACTTC.